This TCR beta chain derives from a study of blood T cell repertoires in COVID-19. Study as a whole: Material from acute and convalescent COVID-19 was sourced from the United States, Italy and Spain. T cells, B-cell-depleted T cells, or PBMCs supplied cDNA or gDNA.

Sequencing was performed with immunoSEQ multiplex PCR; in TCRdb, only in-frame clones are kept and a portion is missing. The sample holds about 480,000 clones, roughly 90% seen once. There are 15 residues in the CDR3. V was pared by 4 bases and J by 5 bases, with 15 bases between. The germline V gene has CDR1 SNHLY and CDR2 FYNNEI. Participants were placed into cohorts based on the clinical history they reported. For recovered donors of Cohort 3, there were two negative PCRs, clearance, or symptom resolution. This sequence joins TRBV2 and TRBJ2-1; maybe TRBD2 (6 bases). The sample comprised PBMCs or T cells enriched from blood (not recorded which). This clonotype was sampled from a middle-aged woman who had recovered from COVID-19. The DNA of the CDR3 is TGTGCCAGCAGTGGGCTAGCGACAGACGACAATGAGCAGTTCTTC. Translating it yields CASSGLATDDNEQFF.